This T cell receptor beta chain is drawn from a study of technical replicates of blood from a handful of donors. Sequenced by immunoSEQ multiplex PCR; TCRdb stores in-frame clones only, minus some. The repertoire holds approximately 97,000 clones, with 96% as singletons. Unmatched junction bases numbered 0, after V lost 2 bases and J lost 2 bases. The CDR3 totals 14 residues. Germline V gene data show CDR1 as SGHVS and CDR2 as FQNEAQ. This sequence joins TRBV7-8 and TRBJ2-7; 10 bases are a match to TRBD2. Sequenced sample: T cells isolated from PBMCs. The sequence derives from a human donor in good health. The CDR3 region is CASSLTSGAYEQYF. The CDR3 DNA sequence: TGTGCCAGCAGCTTAACTAGCGGGGCCTACGAGCAGTACTTC.